This paragraph reports one T cell receptor beta chain. No antigen is known for it. The CDR3 extends over 14 amino acids. The germline CDR1 and CDR2 sequences are DFQATT and SNEGSKA (reference sequence). The ends lost 4 bases at V and 5 bases at J; junction bases unmatched: 6. This entry comes from a study of blood T cells in healthy people across ages. General study findings and limits: Older age went with lower TCR beta diversity per million T cells, in a roughly linear way.

The use of a sample-barcoded 5' primer and a J-beta primer mix characterized a second PCR of about 6 to 12 cycles. From the 5' RACE reads, TCRdb called clonotypes with MiXCR, one entry per CDR3 protein. Of nearly 1 million distinct CDR3 sequences listed, roughly 50% are singletons. This rearrangement joins TRBV20-1 to TRBJ2-1, with 9 positions matching TRBD1. Material: blood. This receptor was identified in a woman aged 55 to 70 in good health. This chain's CDR3 is CSAIPGTGNNEQFF. As DNA, the CDR3 is TGCAGTGCTATACCCGGGACAGGGAACAATGAGCAGTTCTTC.